Below are 28 T cell receptor beta chains sequenced from a single sample in a study of molecular identifiers for immune sequencing clone quantification. TCRdb used MiXCR to reprocess the PCR reads, holding one entry per CDR3 protein. The top ten clones hold under 0.95% of a sample with 550,000 to 750,000 distinct CDR3 sequences, around 20% of them seen once. Material for sequencing was naive CD8+ T cells from blood, with Jurkat cell RNA spiked in. Subset noted: FACS-sorted CD8+CD4-CCR7+CD45RA+ naive T cells. These receptors were collected from a human donor in good health. Some libraries in this study had Jurkat cell RNA spiked in.

In this sample, this clonotype turned up many times. The chain links TRBV12-3 or TRBV12-4 to TRBJ2-6; D is unclear. This CDR3 contains 20 residues. Trimming shortened V by 2 bases and J by 0 bases, and 20 bases separated the two germline ends. CDR3: CASSLLFPPDPSSGANVLTF. CDR3 DNA: TGTGCCAGCAGTTTACTTTTTCCCCCGGATCCTAGCTCTGGGGCCAACGTCCTGACTTTC.

This chain joins TRBV27 and TRBJ2-1; TRBD2 matches at 8 bases. The V segment lost 4 bases and the J segment 1 base; nucleotides outside the gene matches: 3. The CDR3 sequence is 15 residues long. Germline V gives CDR1 MNHEY, CDR2 SMNVEV (reference sequence). CDR3 nucleotides: TGTGCCAGCAGTTGGGGGACTAGATCCTACAATGAGCAGTTCTTC. Its translation: CASSWGTRSYNEQFF.

In this sample, this clonotype turned up a few times. Written as DNA, the CDR3 is TGTGCCAGCAGCTTGGCCATAGGGCGGGGTACGGTAGATACGCAGTATTTT. It codes for CASSLAIGRGTVDTQYF. The chain links TRBV5-4 to TRBJ2-3; a possible D gene is TRBD2 (6 bases). The germline gives CDR1 SGHNT, CDR2 YYREEE (reference sequence). Trimming shortened V by 0 bases and J by 5 bases, and 19 bases separated the two germline ends. CDR3 length: 17 residues.

Regarding this clonotype: A much larger clone differs from this one at a single base, so this may be a read error. The chain carries TRBV7-2 and TRBJ1-2; weak D call: TRBD1 (5 bases). The V end was cut by 5 bases, the J end by 8 bases, with 12 bases between. CDR1 SGHTA and CDR2 FQGNSA come from the germline V gene. The CDR3 consists of 12 residues. The CDR3: CASSPTTVGYTF. CDR3 DNA: TGTGCCAGCAGCCCGACGACAGTGGGCTACACCTTC.

This chain connects TRBV28 to TRBJ2-2, with D perhaps TRBD2 (5 bases). This CDR3 is built from 15 residues. Trimming cost V 3 bases and J 1 base, with 9 bases left between them. Looked up from germline, CDR1 is MDHEN and CDR2 is SYDVKM. CDR3 loop: CASSFGEGNTGELFF. The CDR3 coding sequence is TGTGCCAGCAGTTTTGGTGAGGGGAACACCGGGGAGCTGTTTTTT.

The chain couples TRBV25-1 to TRBJ1-6; unclear D gene. This CDR3 has 14 amino acids. The V end was cut by 9 bases, the J end by 6 bases, with 15 bases between. The V gene's germline CDR1 is MGHDK and CDR2 SYGVNS. CDR3 residues: CARSRGSFNSPLHF. The CDR3 DNA follows: TGTGCCAGAAGTCGAGGCAGCTTTAATTCACCCCTCCACTTT.

This clonotype was counted a few times. This may stem from a read error, because a much larger clone lies one nucleotide away. The chain links TRBV12-3 or TRBV12-4 to TRBJ2-7; D is perhaps TRBD2 (6 bases). CDR3 length equals 13 residues. Trimming removed 5 bases from V and 9 bases from J, with 17 bases in between. Here the CDR3 DNA reads TGTGCCAGCAGTCTCGGGACTGCTCGGGGGCAGTACTTC. This encodes CASSLGTARGQYF.

This clonotype was picked up many times. The chain is built from TRBV7-6 and TRBJ2-5; 9 positions match TRBD2. CDR1 and CDR2 (germline): SGHVS, FNYEAQ. V was clipped by 5 bases and J by 3 bases; unmatched bases: 4. CDR3 length: 14 amino acids. The CDR3 region is CASSPSGIEETQYF. DNA of the CDR3: TGTGCCAGCAGCCCTAGCGGGATCGAAGAGACCCAGTACTTC.

The sample holds many counts of this clonotype. V and J are TRBV29-1 and TRBJ2-1; D is undetermined. The CDR3 runs 10 residues. Looked up from germline, CDR1 is SQVTM and CDR2 is ANQGSEA. Trimming pared 4 bases from V and 6 bases from J, leaving 4 bases between. The CDR3 nucleotides read TGCAGCGTTGCAGCCAATGAGCAGTTCTTC. Translating it yields CSVAANEQFF.

This clonotype was picked up many times. The CDR3 loop is CASSLSLEAFF. In DNA form, the CDR3 reads TGTGCCAGCAGCTTATCGCTTGAAGCTTTCTTT. The chain links TRBV7-9 to TRBJ1-1, with D unclear. The germline gives CDR1 SEHNR, CDR2 FQNEAQ (reference sequence). The CDR3 is 11 residues long. The ends were cut back, 2 bases at V and 7 bases at J, with 5 bases in the middle.

The rearrangement uses TRBV6-5 and TRBJ2-1; possibly TRBD1 or TRBD2 for D (7 bases each). V was pared by 2 bases and J by 5 bases, with 10 bases between. The germline gives CDR1 MNHEY, CDR2 SVGAGI. This CDR3 is built from 14 residues. The CDR3 sequence: CASSYQGGDNEQFF. CDR3 in DNA: TGTGCCAGCAGTTACCAGGGGGGGGACAATGAGCAGTTCTTC.

This clonotype showed up just a few times. The CDR3, as DNA: TGTGCCACCAGTGATCAAGACCTCGACACCGGGGAGCTGTTTTTT. Protein: CATSDQDLDTGELFF. V usage is TRBV24-1 and J usage is TRBJ2-2; D is ambiguous. The CDR3 runs to 15 residues. Germline CDR1 reads KGHDR; CDR2 reads SFDVKD. The V end was cut by 3 bases, the J end by 3 bases, with 10 bases between.

This clonotype was counted many times. This rearrangement joins TRBV4-3 to TRBJ2-6; D call uncertain. This CDR3 comprises 16 residues. V was cut by 2 bases and J by 0 bases, with 8 bases left in between. Per germline, CDR1 LGHNA and CDR2 YSLEER. CDR3 sequence reads: CASSQLVFSGANVLTF. The CDR3 DNA follows: TGCGCCAGCAGCCAACTTGTATTCTCTGGGGCCAACGTCCTGACTTTC.

This clonotype was detected only a few times. This chain joins TRBV29-1 and TRBJ2-7, with D possibly being TRBD2 (5 bases). CDR3 length: 11 amino acids. CDR1 is SQVTM and CDR2 is ANQGSEA in the germline V gene. V shed 4 bases and J shed 4 bases, with 8 bases lying between them. The CDR3 loop is CSVGRDYEQYF. In nucleotides, the CDR3 is TGCAGCGTTGGCCGGGATTACGAGCAGTACTTC.

This clonotype was seen at least ten times. The chain employs TRBV7-2 and TRBJ2-5; D remains unclear. V lost 3 bases, J lost 6 bases, and 14 bases lay in between. Germline V CDR1 and CDR2: SGHTA, FQGNSA. This CDR3 has 14 amino acids. CDR3 nucleotide sequence: TGTGCCAGCAGCTTTGGGTCCCCCCCGCAGACCCAGTACTTC. This encodes CASSFGSPPQTQYF. The variable domain in full, completed from reference TRBV7-2 and TRBJ2-5, reads GAGVSQSPSNKVTEKGKDVELRCDPISGHTALYWYRQSLGQGLEFLIYFQGNSAPDKSGLPSDRFSAERTGGSVSTLTIQRTQQEDSAVYLCASSFGSPPQTQYFGPGTRLLVL.

This clonotype has a count of ten or more. The chain is built from TRBV21-1 and TRBJ2-3; the table's D call, TRBD1, has no DNA check behind it. TRBV21-1 is a pseudogene locus. This CDR3 spans 15 amino acids. The CDR3 nucleotides read TGTGCCAGCAGCGTCCCGGGGACTTGCACAGATACGCAGTATTTT. This encodes CASSVPGTCTDTQYF.

Points on this clonotype: A read error may explain this, as a much larger clone is one base away. V and J are TRBV7-9 and TRBJ2-7; D call uncertain. The CDR3 is 15 residues long. Germline assignment: CDR1 SEHNR and CDR2 FQNEAQ (reference sequence). Here the CDR3 reads CASGLSSGPTYEQYF. The CDR3 nucleotides are TGTGCCAGCGGCTTAAGTTCTGGCCCCACCTACGAGCAGTACTTC. Variable domain in full (rest from reference TRBV7-9 and TRBJ2-7): DTGVSQNPRHKITKRGQNVTFRCDPISEHNRLYWYRQTLGQGPEFLTYFQNEAQLEKSRLLSDRFSAERPKGSFSTLEIQRTEQGDSAMYLCASGLSSGPTYEQYFGPGTRLTVT.

This clonotype was seen at least ten times. V is TRBV7-2 and J is TRBJ2-1; the D is unclear. Germline loops: CDR1 SGHTA, CDR2 FQGNSA. The CDR3 has 16 residues. V gave up 1 base and J gave up 5 bases, with 15 bases separating them. CDR3 sequence: CASSLDMGRTHNEQFF. CDR3 DNA sequence: TGTGCCAGCAGCTTAGATATGGGCAGGACCCACAATGAGCAGTTCTTC.

This clonotype was seen repeatedly, ten times or more. DNA for the CDR3: TGTGCCAGCAGCTTGGCGGTGGAGGGCTCTGGAAACACCATATATTTT. Translation gives CASSLAVEGSGNTIYF. The gene calls are TRBV5-6 and TRBJ1-3; D gene uncertain. Germline CDR1 reads SGHDT; CDR2 reads YYEEEE. V was shortened by 0 bases and J by 0 bases, with 10 bases between the two germline ends. The CDR3 loop spans 16 amino acids.

In this sample, this clonotype turned up a few times. The rearrangement links TRBV10-2 to TRBJ2-5, with TRBD2 matching over 8 bases. CDR3 length: 14 amino acids. CDR1 WSHSY and CDR2 SAAADI come from the germline V gene. The ends lost 8 bases at V and 5 bases at J; junction bases unmatched: 10. The CDR3 loop is CASGFGGAGETQYF. CDR3 DNA: TGCGCCAGCGGGTTCGGGGGGGCCGGTGAGACCCAGTACTTC.

This clonotype was seen only a few times. The chain uses TRBV27 and TRBJ1-2, with a possible D match to TRBD1 (6 bases). The CDR3 covers 17 residues. V was trimmed by 2 bases and J by 6 bases, leaving 22 bases between them. CDR1 is MNHEY and CDR2 is SMNVEV in the germline V gene (reference sequence). CDR3 protein: CASSLSYRVKYVDGYTF. As DNA, the CDR3 is TGTGCCAGCAGTTTAAGTTACAGGGTAAAATATGTCGATGGCTACACCTTC.

The gene calls are TRBV4-3 and TRBJ1-1, with TRBD1 matching over 7 bases. The V gene's germline CDR1 is LGHNA and CDR2 YSLEER. J lost 0 bases, V lost 3 bases, and 4 bases had no gene match. The CDR3 consists of 15 residues. DNA of the CDR3: TGCGCCAGCAGCCAGGGGGGACAGATGAACACTGAAGCTTTCTTT. Translated, it gives CASSQGGQMNTEAFF.

Comment on this clonotype: The junction and the germline gene differ at one end; a read error may be behind it. The rearrangement joins TRBV5-3 to TRBJ2-2; TRBD1 is a possible D gene (6 bases). TRBV5-3 qualifies as an ORF whose function is uncertain. This CDR3 contains 14 residues. CDR3 region: CASSFAGDTGELFF. CDR3 bases: TGTGCCAGCAGCTTCGCAGGGGACACCGGGGAGCTGTTTTTT.

This clonotype has at least ten counts. The chain combines TRBV20-1 with TRBJ2-3; perhaps D is TRBD1 or TRBD2 (5 bases each). The CDR3 has 12 amino acids. CDR1 and CDR2 from the germline V gene are DFQATT and SNEGSKA (reference sequence). V lost 5 bases, J lost 2 bases, and 8 bases lay in between. The CDR3 bases are TGCAGTGCTTTTGGGACCACAGATACGCAGTATTTT. This gives the protein CSAFGTTDTQYF.

The table lists this clonotype with many counts. This sequence joins TRBV6-5 and TRBJ2-7; D not certain. CDR1 MNHEY and CDR2 SVGAGI come from the germline V gene. V shed 0 bases and J shed 2 bases, with 5 bases lying between them. The length of the CDR3 is 13 residues. The CDR3 DNA reads as TGTGCCAGCAGTTACTCGACGCCCTACGAGCAGTACTTC. It translates to CASSYSTPYEQYF.

This clonotype was picked up a small number of times. The V and J genes are TRBV7-9 and TRBJ1-1; 7 nucleotides agree with TRBD1. V lost 9 bases, J lost 4 bases, and 8 bases stayed unmatched. Looked up from germline, CDR1 is SEHNR and CDR2 is FQNEAQ (reference sequence). The CDR3 totals 13 residues. The CDR3 sequence: CARGGTLGTEAFF. The CDR3 DNA reads as TGTGCCAGAGGGGGCACCCTCGGCACTGAAGCTTTCTTT.

As to this clonotype: The conserved closing phenylalanine or tryptophan is absent in this CDR3, likely reflecting a read error. This chain joins TRBV27 and TRBJ2-3; D possibly corresponds to TRBD1 (6 bases). Trimming pared 6 bases from V and 4 bases from J, leaving 17 bases between. The CDR3 extends over 15 amino acids. The V gene's germline CDR1 is MNHEY and CDR2 SMNVEV (reference sequence). CDR3 nucleotides: TGTGCCAGCAGCCCGAGGGGGTTCGTCTCAGATACGCAGTATCTT. Its protein product is CASSPRGFVSDTQYL.

This clonotype has at least ten counts. The V gene is TRBV5-4, the J gene TRBJ1-1; TRBD1 matches at 10 bases. This CDR3 has 17 amino acids. Germline values: CDR1 SGHNT, CDR2 YYREEE (reference sequence). V was clipped by 4 bases and J by 2 bases; unmatched bases: 11. The CDR3: CASSPGPGQGTNTEAFF. In DNA form, the CDR3 reads TGTGCCAGCAGCCCGGGTCCGGGACAGGGGACAAACACTGAAGCTTTCTTT. Looking up the rest from reference TRBV5-4 and TRBJ1-1 gives the full variable domain: ETGVTQSPTHLIKTRGQQVTLRCSSQSGHNTVSWYQQALGQGPQFIFQYYREEENGRGNFPPRFSGLQFPNYSSELNVNALELDDSALYLCASSPGPGQGTNTEAFFGQGTRLTVV.